One and the same sample provided the 6 T cell receptor beta chains below, sequenced in a study of blood T cell repertoires in COVID-19. Assay used: immunoSEQ multiplex PCR; TCRdb lists only in-frame clones, some missing. In the table there are about 180,000 clones, 80% of which are singletons. The sample consisted of PBMCs or T cells enriched from blood (not recorded which). The origin of the receptors is a man aged 55 to 69 who had been exposed to COVID-19.

This chain links TRBV2 with TRBJ2-1; 10 bases agree with TRBD2. J was trimmed by 9 bases and V by 2 bases; bases with no gene match: 7. Per germline, CDR1 SNHLY and CDR2 FYNNEI. The CDR3 covers 15 residues. The CDR3 loop reads CASSEPSGSLGEQFF. CDR3 nucleotide sequence: TGTGCCAGCAGTGAACCTAGCGGGAGTTTGGGTGAGCAGTTCTTC.

This clone was counted a few times. This chain joins TRBV7-3 and TRBJ2-3; the match to TRBD2 covers 8 bases. The CDR3 runs 15 residues. V shed 6 bases, J shed 8 bases, and the junction held 13 bases outside the gene matches. Germline V lookup: CDR1 SGHTA, CDR2 FQGTGA. CDR3 sequence reads: CASSDAAGGFGTQYF. The CDR3, as DNA: TGTGCCAGCAGTGACGCCGCGGGAGGCTTCGGTACGCAGTATTTT. The complete variable domain, with remaining parts taken from reference TRBV7-3 and TRBJ2-3, reads GAGVSQTPSNKVTEKGKYVELRCDPISGHTALYWYRQSLGQGPEFLIYFQGTGAADDSGLPNDRFFAVRPEGSVSTLKIQRTERGDSAVYLCASSDAAGGFGTQYFGPGTRLTVL.

The rearrangement links TRBV11-2 to TRBJ2-7; perhaps TRBD2 as D (5 bases). The CDR3 is made up of 13 amino acids. Germline V CDR1 and CDR2: SGHAT, FQNNGV. Trimming left V 0 bases short and J 3 bases short, with 6 bases between. CDR3 sequence reads: CASSLELVYEQYF. Here the CDR3 DNA reads TGTGCCAGCAGCTTAGAACTAGTCTACGAGCAGTACTTC.

V gene TRBV7-9 combines with J gene TRBJ1-5; 7 bases line up with TRBD1. V gave up 0 bases and J gave up 3 bases; unmatched junction bases: 2. Per germline, CDR1 SEHNR and CDR2 FQNEAQ (reference sequence). The CDR3 sequence is 15 residues long. CDR3 in DNA: TGTGCCAGCAGCTTAGCGGGGACAGACAATCAGCCCCAGCATTTT. Its translation: CASSLAGTDNQPQHF.

V and J are TRBV3-1 (or the pseudogene TRBV3-2) and TRBJ2-7; TRBD1 agrees at 7 bases. Germline CDR1 is LGHDT and CDR2 is YNNKEL (reference sequence). The CDR3 has 14 residues. The trim removed 4 bases at V and 9 bases at J, leaving 12 bases unmatched. The CDR3, as DNA: TGTGCCAGCAGCCCTTGGACAGGCGCCGTCGGGCAGTACTTC. Translation gives CASSPWTGAVGQYF.

CDR3 region: CASSSRDSYIYEQYF. The CDR3 DNA reads as TGTGCCAGCAGCTCCCGGGACAGCTATATCTACGAGCAGTACTTC. The V and J genes are TRBV5-8 and TRBJ2-7; 7 nucleotides agree with TRBD1. The CDR3 contains 15 residues. With V trimmed by 3 bases and J by 3 bases, 9 bases remained unmatched. Germline V gene lookup returns CDR1 SGHTS and CDR2 YDEGEE.